This is a list of T cell receptor beta chains from one sample in a study of cytomegalovirus exposure and HLA in healthy donors. Generated by immunoSEQ multiplex PCR, the TCRdb table keeps only in-frame clones and is missing some. This sample has 130,000 to 150,000 clones; around 80% occur once, and the top ten carry roughly 10%. The sample taken for sequencing was PBMCs. These receptors all come from a woman between 55 and 75 years old in good health and CMV-seropositive. Each CDR3 is given with its conserved first and last residue. The D gene is left open where the match is weak. Only part of the rows carry a size: once, few, many, or a class if the clone is expanded.

v_gene	d_gene	abundance	j_gene	CDR3nt	CDR3aa
TRBV7-3	.	.	TRBJ2-1	TGTGCCAGCAGCTTAGGCTCAGGGGTGGAGAATGAGCAGTTCTTC	CASSLGSGVENEQFF
TRBV19	.	.	TRBJ1-5	TGTGCCTCCTCCTCGGGGTCCGTTCAGCCCCAGCATTTT	CASSSGSVQPQHF
TRBV6-6	TRBD1	many	TRBJ1-1	TGTGCCAGCAGCTCACAGGGGGCCGAGGCTTTCTTT	CASSSQGAEAFF
TRBV14	TRBD2	once	TRBJ2-7	TGTGCCAGCAGCCCAGCGGGAGGTGATAACTCCTACGAGCAGTACTTC	CASSPAGGDNSYEQYF
TRBV28	.	.	TRBJ2-5	TGTGCCAGCAGTTTCCTCCGGACCCAGTACTTC	CASSFLRTQYF
TRBV15	.	.	TRBJ2-3	TGTGCCACCAGCCGCGGAGGGGAACACATCACAGATACGCAGTATTTT	CATSRGGEHITDTQYF
TRBV5-6	.	.	TRBJ2-2	TGTGCCAGCAGGCGTTTCGCCGGGGAGCTGTTTTTT	CASRRFAGELFF
TRBV27	TRBD2	.	TRBJ2-1	TGTGCCAGCAGTTTACGAGGAATAGCGGGAGTAATGAATGAGCAGTTCTTC	CASSLRGIAGVMNEQFF
TRBV15	.	.	TRBJ1-2	TGTGCCACCAGCAGAGTAAGGACAGAGCCGCCGGACTACTATGGCTACACCTTC	CATSRVRTEPPDYYGYTF
TRBV5-1	.	.	TRBJ2-1	TGCGCCAGCAGAGTGGTTGGGGAGGATGAGCAGTTCTTC	CASRVVGEDEQFF
TRBV5-1	.	.	TRBJ1-3	TGCGCCAGCAGCCCCCTGGGAGGACCCCGTGGAAACACCATATATTTT	CASSPLGGPRGNTIYF
TRBV29-1	TRBD1	.	TRBJ2-5	TGCAGCGTCTGGGACAGTCAGACTCAAGAGACCCAGTACTTC	CSVWDSQTQETQYF
TRBV4-1	TRBD2	.	TRBJ2-2	TGCGCCAGCAGCCTTAGACTAGCCGCGAGGGAAAACACCGGGGAGCTGTTTTTT	CASSLRLAARENTGELFF
TRBV6-5	.	.	TRBJ1-4	TGTGCCAGCAGTTCGTCAGCTAATGAAAAACTGTTTTTT	CASSSSANEKLFF
TRBV6-5	.	.	TRBJ2-2	TGTGCCAGCAGTTACCAAGCTCAGGAAACCGGGGAGCTGTTTTTT	CASSYQAQETGELFF
TRBV7-4	.	.	TRBJ1-5	TGTGCCAGCAGCTCGACCCAGCGGAGGGCAGGTTATCAGCCCCAGCATTTT	CASSSTQRRAGYQPQHF
TRBV28	.	few	TRBJ2-7	TGTGCCAGCAGTTTACCCGGTTACGAGCAGTACTTC	CASSLPGYEQYF
TRBV2	.	once	TRBJ1-2	TGTGCCAGCAGTGGTCAGAACTATGGCTACACCTTC	CASSGQNYGYTF
TRBV4-3	.	.	TRBJ2-1	TGCGCCAGCAGCCACCGGGTCTCCGGTGGATACAATGAGCAGTTCTTC	CASSHRVSGGYNEQFF
TRBV14	.	once	TRBJ1-3	TGTGCCAGCAGCCAAGATCTCCCAGGGGTTGGAAACACCATATATTTT	CASSQDLPGVGNTIYF
TRBV5-1	TRBD1	.	TRBJ2-7	TGCGCCAGCAGCTACGTACCGGGACAGGGGATCGAGCAGTACTTC	CASSYVPGQGIEQYF
TRBV7-8	TRBD1	.	TRBJ1-4	TGTGCCAGTAACAGGGGGCCGACTAATGAAAAACTGTTTTTT	CASNRGPTNEKLFF
TRBV7-6	TRBD1	.	TRBJ1-2	TGTGCCAGCAGCTTAGGCAGGGGGCTCGGCTACACCTTC	CASSLGRGLGYTF
TRBV7-9	.	.	TRBJ2-2	TGTGCCAGCAGCCCGCCTATCGCGAACACCGGGGAGCTGTTTTTT	CASSPPIANTGELFF
TRBV23-1	TRBD2	.	TRBJ2-1	TGCGCCACCTGGGGGGGCGGGAGGAATGAGCAGTTCTTC	CATWGGGRNEQFF
TRBV10-3	.	few	TRBJ1-1	TGTGCCATCCGCTGGGGGGTGGACACTGAAGCTTTCTTT	CAIRWGVDTEAFF
TRBV6-5	.	once	TRBJ1-1	TGTGCCAGCAGTTCTCCGGGTGGGTCTGAAGCTTTCTTT	CASSSPGGSEAFF
TRBV30	.	.	TRBJ2-7	TGTGCCTGGAGTGCCCGGGTGGGGGCGCGCCCCTACGAGCAGTACTTC	CAWSARVGARPYEQYF
TRBV30	.	.	TRBJ2-2	TGTGCCTGGAGCGACCCGAAGGGAGGCTGGGCGAACACCGGGGAGCTGTTTTTT	CAWSDPKGGWANTGELFF
TRBV7-2	TRBD1	.	TRBJ1-5	TGTGCCAGCAGCTCACGACAGGGTTGGCAGCCCCAGCATTTT	CASSSRQGWQPQHF